This T cell receptor beta chain is from a study of lymphopenia after photon versus proton radiotherapy. The trim removed 4 bases at V and 5 bases at J, leaving 9 bases unmatched. The CDR3 contains 14 residues. Germline CDR1 reads SGHNT; CDR2 reads YYREEE (reference sequence). This table comes from immunoSEQ multiplex PCR, and its TCRdb copy is limited to in-frame clones, with some not included. The data show 150,000 to 200,000 clones, 88% seen once. Study-wide points: After lymphocyte nadir, photon-treated repertoires showed oligoclonal expansion, especially CD8+ Temra. Relative stability marked proton patients; photon patients lost diversity and naive cells. Survival link was tested only in deceased patients; proton benefit remains a possibility.

Comment on this clone: Antigen specificity is unknown.

Sequenced here: peripheral blood, sampled from a patient treated with photon-based radiotherapy. V is TRBV5-4 and J is TRBJ2-7; 7 bases are a match to TRBD1. The TCR sequence derives from a man aged 45-60 years with gastric cancer. The CDR3, as DNA: TGTGCCAGCAGCGCAACGACAGGGACCCACGAGCAGTACTTC. This encodes CASSATTGTHEQYF.